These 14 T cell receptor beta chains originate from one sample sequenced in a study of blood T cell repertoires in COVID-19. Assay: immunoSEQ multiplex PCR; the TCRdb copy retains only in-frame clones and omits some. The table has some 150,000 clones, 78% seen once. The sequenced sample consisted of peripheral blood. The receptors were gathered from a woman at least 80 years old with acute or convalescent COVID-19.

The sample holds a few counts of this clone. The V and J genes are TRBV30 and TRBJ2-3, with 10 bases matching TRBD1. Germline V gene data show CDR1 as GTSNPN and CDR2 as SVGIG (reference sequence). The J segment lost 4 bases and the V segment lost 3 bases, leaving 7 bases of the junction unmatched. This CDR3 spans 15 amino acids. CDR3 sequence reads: CAWRVGQGPSDTQYF. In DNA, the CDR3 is TGTGCCTGGAGAGTGGGACAGGGGCCGTCAGATACGCAGTATTTT.

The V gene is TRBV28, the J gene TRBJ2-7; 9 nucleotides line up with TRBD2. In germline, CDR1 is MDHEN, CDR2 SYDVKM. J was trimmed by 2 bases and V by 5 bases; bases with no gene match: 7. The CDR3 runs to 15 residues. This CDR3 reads CASSPPAGGTYEQYF. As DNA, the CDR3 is TGTGCCAGCAGTCCCCCTGCGGGAGGGACCTACGAGCAGTACTTC.

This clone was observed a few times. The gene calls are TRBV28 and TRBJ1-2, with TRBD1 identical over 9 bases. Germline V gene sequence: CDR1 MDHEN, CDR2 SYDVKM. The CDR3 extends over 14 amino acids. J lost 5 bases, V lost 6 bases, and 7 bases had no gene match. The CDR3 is CASSQDRGGYGYTF. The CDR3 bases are TGTGCCAGCAGCCAGGACAGGGGCGGGTATGGCTACACCTTC.

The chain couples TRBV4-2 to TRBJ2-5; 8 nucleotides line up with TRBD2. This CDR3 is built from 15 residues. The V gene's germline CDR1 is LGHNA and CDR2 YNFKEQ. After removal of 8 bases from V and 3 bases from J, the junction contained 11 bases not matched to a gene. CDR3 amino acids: CASAGGSGGEETQYF. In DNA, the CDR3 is TGTGCCAGCGCCGGGGGGAGCGGGGGAGAAGAGACCCAGTACTTC.

CDR3 region: CASSPRDRGGNQPQHF. CDR3 nucleotides: TGTGCCAGTAGTCCCAGGGACAGGGGGGGAAACCAGCCCCAGCATTTT. This chain joins TRBV19 and TRBJ1-5; 11 positions agree with TRBD1. CDR1 and CDR2 from the germline V gene are LNHDA and SQIVND (reference sequence). This CDR3 has 16 residues. V shed 5 bases, J shed 7 bases, and the junction held 10 bases outside the gene matches.

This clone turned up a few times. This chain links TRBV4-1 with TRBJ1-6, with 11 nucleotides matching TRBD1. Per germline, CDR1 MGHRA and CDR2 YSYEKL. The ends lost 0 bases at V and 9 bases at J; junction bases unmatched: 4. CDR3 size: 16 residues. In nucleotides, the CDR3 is TGCGCCAGCAGCCAAGATGGGACAGGGGGAGCTTCACCCCTCCACTTT. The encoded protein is CASSQDGTGGASPLHF.

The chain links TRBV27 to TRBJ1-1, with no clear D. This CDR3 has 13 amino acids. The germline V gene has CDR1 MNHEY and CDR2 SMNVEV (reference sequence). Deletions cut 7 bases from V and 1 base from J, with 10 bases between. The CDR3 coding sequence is TGTGCCAGCACAACATCGCAGAACACTGAAGCTTTCTTT. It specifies CASTTSQNTEAFF.

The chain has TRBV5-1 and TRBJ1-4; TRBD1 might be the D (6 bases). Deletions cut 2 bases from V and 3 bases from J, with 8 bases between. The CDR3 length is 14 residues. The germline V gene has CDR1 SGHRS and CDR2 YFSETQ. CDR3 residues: CASSFWGPNEKLFF. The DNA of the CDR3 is TGCGCCAGCAGCTTCTGGGGGCCTAATGAAAAACTGTTTTTT.

In nucleotides, the CDR3 is TGTGCCAGCTCACACCCAGGGAACTATGGCTACACCTTC. Translated, it gives CASSHPGNYGYTF. The chain joins TRBV18 to TRBJ1-2; D might be TRBD1 (5 bases). CDR3 length: 13 amino acids. The germline CDR1 and CDR2 sequences are KGHSH and LQKENI. With 4 bases removed from V and 2 bases from J, the gap between germline ends came to 8 bases.

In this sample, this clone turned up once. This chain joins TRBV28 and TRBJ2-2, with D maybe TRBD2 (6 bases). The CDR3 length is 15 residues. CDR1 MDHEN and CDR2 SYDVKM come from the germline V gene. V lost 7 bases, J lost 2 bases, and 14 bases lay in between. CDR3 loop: CASTLSGGNTGELFF. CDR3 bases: TGTGCCAGCACCCTTAGCGGCGGCAACACCGGGGAGCTGTTTTTT. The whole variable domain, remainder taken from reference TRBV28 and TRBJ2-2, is DVKVTQSSRYLVKRTGEKVFLECVQDMDHENMFWYRQDPGLGLRLIYFSYDVKMKEKGDIPEGYSVSREKKERFSLILESASTNQTSMYLCASTLSGGNTGELFFGEGSRLTVL.

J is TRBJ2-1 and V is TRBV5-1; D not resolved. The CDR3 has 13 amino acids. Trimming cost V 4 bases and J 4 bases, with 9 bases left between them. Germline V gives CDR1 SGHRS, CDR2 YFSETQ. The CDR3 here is CASSPGGYNEQFF. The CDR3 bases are TGCGCCAGCAGCCCCGGCGGTTACAATGAGCAGTTCTTC.

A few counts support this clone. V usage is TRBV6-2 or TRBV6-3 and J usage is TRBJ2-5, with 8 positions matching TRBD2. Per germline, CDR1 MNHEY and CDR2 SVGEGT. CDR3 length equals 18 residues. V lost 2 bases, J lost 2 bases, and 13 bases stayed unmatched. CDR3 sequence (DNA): TGTGCCAGCAGTTACCCCCAGCGGGAGAACTGGAAACAAGAGACCCAGTACTTC. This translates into CASSYPQRENWKQETQYF.

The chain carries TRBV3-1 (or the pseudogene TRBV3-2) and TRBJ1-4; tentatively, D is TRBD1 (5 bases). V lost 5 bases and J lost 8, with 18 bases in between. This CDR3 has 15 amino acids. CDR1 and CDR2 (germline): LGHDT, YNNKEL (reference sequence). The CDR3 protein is CASSFAGGVPEKLFF. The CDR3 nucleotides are TGTGCCAGCAGCTTCGCTGGGGGGGTTCCGGAAAAACTGTTTTTT.

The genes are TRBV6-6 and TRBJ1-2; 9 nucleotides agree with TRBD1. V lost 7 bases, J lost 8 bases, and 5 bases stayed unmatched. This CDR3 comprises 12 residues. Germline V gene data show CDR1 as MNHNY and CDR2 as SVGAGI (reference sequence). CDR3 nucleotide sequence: TGTGCCAGCAAGGGGACAGGGCCCGGCTACACCTTC. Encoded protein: CASKGTGPGYTF.